This TCR beta chain was identified during a study of T-cell reconstitution after alpha-beta-depleted transplantation in children (dated by TCRdb to about 2016). About the study as a whole: Using TCR repertoire profiling, the study quantitatively followed how T-cell immune reconstitution unfolded in children after TCRalphabeta/CD19-depleted allogeneic hematopoietic cell transplantation. The full study reports these points: The apparently early alphabetaT-cell count recovery about two months after transplant was reportedly dependent on only several hundred rapidly expanded clones derived from non-depleted graft cells. The frequencies of hyperexpanded clones fell over the following months, and after one year, T-cell counts and TCRbeta diversity were mostly attributed to newly produced T cells. In some patients, the high TCRbeta diversity seen at day 60 was put down to recipient T cells and intrathymic progenitors that had survived conditioning.

Library construction relied on PCR. Sequencing instrument: Illumina HiSeq 2500. Molecular barcoding was employed in the preparation of TCR libraries, with unique molecular identifiers being used to normalize TCRbeta repertoire quantification. TCRdb redid the processing of the public reads, applying fastp at Q25 and MiXCR, and retained in-frame beta chains. Records with the same CDR3 protein are collapsed into one entry carrying the most frequent genes and DNA. Within this sample are 120,000 or so distinct CDR3 sequences, with 23% of them counted one time only. The leading ten clones occupy roughly a tenth of the sample. The sample's treatment or condition label, decoded: allogeneic hematopoietic cell transplantation with graft depleted of TCRalphabeta T cells and CD19 B cells. The transplant recipients were children given TCRalphabeta/CD19-depleted allogeneic hematopoietic cell grafts. A word on this clonotype: Its antigen specificity is not known. No base quality information exists; no much larger clone differs at one position.

Germline trimming amounts to 6 bases on V and 3 bases on J, with 5 as the count of junction bases outside the gene matches. The CDR3 measures 12 amino acids from cysteine to phenylalanine. Only CDR3 DNA remains: 36 bases, in frame from the first base. For CDR1 and CDR2, the germline V gene (reference sequence) lists DFQATT and SNEGSKA. Rearrangement joined TRBV20-1 to TRBJ2-7; 7 bases in between match TRBD1. This receptor was taken from a male patient aged 2-15 years who had a stem cell transplant for chronic granulomatous disease, so the T cells may come from the graft donor. This sample comprised PBMCs, mostly from graft donor cells, obtained 180 days after TCRalphabeta/CD19-depleted stem cell transplant. The CDR3 protein is CSAKWDSYEQYF. The DNA sequence is TGCAGTGCCAAGTGGGACAGCTACGAGCAGTACTTC.